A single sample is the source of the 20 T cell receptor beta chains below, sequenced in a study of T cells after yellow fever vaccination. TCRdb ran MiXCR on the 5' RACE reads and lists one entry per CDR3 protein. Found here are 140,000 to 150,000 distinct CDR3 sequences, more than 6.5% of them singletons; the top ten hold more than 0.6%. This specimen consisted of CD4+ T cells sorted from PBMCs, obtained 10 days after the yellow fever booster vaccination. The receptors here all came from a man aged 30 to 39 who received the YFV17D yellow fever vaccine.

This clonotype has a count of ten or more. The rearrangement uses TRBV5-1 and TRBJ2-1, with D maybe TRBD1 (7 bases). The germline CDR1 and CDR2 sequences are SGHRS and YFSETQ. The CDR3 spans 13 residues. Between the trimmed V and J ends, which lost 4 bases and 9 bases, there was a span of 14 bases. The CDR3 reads CASSQTGEVEQFF. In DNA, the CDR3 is TGCGCCAGCAGCCAAACAGGGGAGGTTGAGCAGTTCTTC.

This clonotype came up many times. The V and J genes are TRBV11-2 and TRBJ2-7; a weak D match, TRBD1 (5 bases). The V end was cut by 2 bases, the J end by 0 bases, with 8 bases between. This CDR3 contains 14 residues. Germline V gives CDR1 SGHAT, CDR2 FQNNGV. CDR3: CASSLNRNSYEQYF. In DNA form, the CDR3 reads TGTGCCAGCAGCTTAAACAGGAACTCCTACGAGCAGTACTTC.

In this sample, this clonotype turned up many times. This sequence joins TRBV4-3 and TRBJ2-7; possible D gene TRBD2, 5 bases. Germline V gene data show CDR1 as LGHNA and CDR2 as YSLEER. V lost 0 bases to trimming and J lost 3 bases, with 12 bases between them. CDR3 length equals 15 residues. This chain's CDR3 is CASSQDLLEVYEQYF. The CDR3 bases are TGCGCCAGCAGCCAAGATCTACTAGAGGTCTACGAGCAGTACTTC.

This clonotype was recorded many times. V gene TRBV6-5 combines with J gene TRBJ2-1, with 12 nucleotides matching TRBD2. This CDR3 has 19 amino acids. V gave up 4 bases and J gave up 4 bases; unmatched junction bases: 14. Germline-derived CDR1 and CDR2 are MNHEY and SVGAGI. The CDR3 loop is CASSWRGTSGRRGYNEQFF. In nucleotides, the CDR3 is TGTGCCAGCAGTTGGCGCGGAACTAGCGGGAGGAGGGGGTACAATGAGCAGTTCTTC.

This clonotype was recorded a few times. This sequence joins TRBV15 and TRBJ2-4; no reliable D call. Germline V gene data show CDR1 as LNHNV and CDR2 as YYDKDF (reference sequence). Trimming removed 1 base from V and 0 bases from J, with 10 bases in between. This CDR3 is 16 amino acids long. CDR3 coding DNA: TGTGCCACCAGCAGAGGGGTCGCAGGAGCCAAAAACATTCAGTACTTC. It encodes CATSRGVAGAKNIQYF.

The CDR3 nucleotides are TGTGCAAGTCGCTTAAGGGCGGGAGAACTGTACAATGAGCAGTTCTTC. It yields the protein CASRLRAGELYNEQFF. The V call is TRBV12-2, the J call TRBJ2-1; no DNA check was done on the table's D call, TRBD2. TRBV12-2 is marked as a pseudogene. The CDR3 spans 16 residues.

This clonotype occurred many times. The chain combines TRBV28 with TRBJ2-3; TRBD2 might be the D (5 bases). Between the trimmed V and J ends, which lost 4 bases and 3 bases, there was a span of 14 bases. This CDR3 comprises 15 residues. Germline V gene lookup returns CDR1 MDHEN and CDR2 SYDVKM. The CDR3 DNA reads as TGTGCCAGCAGTTCCCCCCCGGACTTGACAGATACGCAGTATTTT. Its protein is CASSSPPDLTDTQYF. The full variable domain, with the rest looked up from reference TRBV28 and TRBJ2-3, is DVKVTQSSRYLVKRTGEKVFLECVQDMDHENMFWYRQDPGLGLRLIYFSYDVKMKEKGDIPEGYSVSREKKERFSLILESASTNQTSMYLCASSSPPDLTDTQYFGPGTRLTVL.

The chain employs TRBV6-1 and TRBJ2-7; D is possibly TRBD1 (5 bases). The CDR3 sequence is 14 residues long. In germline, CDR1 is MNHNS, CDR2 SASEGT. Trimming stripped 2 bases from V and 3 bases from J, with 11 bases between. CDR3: CASSEQGAFYEQYF. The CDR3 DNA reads TGTGCCAGCAGTGAACAAGGGGCCTTCTACGAGCAGTACTTC.

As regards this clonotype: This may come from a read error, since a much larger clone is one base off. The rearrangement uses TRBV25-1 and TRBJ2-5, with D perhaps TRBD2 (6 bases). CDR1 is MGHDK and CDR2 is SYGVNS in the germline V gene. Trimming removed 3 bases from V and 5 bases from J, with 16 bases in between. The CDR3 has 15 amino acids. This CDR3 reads CASSDTALAAETQYF. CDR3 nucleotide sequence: TGTGCCAGCAGTGATACGGCCTTAGCGGCGGAGACCCAGTACTTC.

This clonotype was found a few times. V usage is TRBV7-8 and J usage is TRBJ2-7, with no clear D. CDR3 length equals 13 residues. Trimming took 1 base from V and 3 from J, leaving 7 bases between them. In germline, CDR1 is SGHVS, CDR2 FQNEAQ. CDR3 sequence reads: CASSLGSIYEQYF. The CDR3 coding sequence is TGTGCCAGCAGCTTAGGTTCAATCTACGAGCAGTACTTC.

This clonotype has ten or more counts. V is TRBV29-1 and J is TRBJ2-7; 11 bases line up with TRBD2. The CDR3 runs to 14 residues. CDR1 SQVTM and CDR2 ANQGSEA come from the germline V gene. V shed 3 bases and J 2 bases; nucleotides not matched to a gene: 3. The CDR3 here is CSVDISGGAYEQYF. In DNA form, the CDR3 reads TGCAGCGTTGATATTAGCGGGGGGGCCTACGAGCAGTACTTC.

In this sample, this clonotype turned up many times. CDR3 region: CASSSSPASTLYEQYF. CDR3 nucleotide sequence: TGCGCCAGCAGCTCTTCCCCAGCTAGCACCCTCTACGAGCAGTACTTC. This rearrangement joins TRBV5-1 to TRBJ2-7, with D possibly TRBD2 on 5 matching bases. The CDR3 totals 16 residues. CDR1 and CDR2 (germline): SGHRS, YFSETQ. With 3 bases removed from V and 3 bases from J, the gap between germline ends came to 19 bases.

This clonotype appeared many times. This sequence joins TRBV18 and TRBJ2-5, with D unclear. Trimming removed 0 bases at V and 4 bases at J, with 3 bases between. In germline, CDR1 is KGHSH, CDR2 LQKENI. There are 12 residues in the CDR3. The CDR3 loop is CASSPPLETQYF. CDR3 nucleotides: TGTGCCAGCTCACCACCGCTAGAGACCCAGTACTTC.

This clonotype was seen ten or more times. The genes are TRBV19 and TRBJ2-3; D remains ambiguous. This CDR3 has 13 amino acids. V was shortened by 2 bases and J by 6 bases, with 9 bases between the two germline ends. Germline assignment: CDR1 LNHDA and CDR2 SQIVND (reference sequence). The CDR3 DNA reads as TGTGCCAGTAGTATAAACTTCTGGGATACGCAGTATTTT. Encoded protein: CASSINFWDTQYF.

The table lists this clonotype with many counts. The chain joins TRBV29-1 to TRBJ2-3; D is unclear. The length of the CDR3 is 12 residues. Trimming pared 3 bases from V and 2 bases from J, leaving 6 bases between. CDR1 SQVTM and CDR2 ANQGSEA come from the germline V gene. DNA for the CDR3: TGCAGCGTTGATGTAGCCACAGATACGCAGTATTTT. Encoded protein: CSVDVATDTQYF.

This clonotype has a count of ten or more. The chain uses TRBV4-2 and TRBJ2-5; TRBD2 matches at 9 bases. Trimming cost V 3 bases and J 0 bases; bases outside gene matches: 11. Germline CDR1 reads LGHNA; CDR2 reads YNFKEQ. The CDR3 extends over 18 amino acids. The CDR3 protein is CASSQRGASGTYQETQYF. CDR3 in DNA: TGTGCCAGCAGCCAGAGGGGAGCTAGCGGGACGTACCAAGAGACCCAGTACTTC.

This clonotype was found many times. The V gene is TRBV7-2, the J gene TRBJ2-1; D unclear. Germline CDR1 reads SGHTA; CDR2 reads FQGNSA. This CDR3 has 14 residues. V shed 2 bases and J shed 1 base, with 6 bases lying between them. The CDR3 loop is CASSLLRSYNEQFF. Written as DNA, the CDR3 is TGTGCCAGCAGCTTACTCAGATCCTACAATGAGCAGTTCTTC.

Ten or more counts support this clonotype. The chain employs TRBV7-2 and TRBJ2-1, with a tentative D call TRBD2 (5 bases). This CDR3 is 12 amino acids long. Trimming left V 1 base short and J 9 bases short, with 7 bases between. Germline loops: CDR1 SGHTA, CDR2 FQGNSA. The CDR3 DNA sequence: TGTGCCAGCAGCTTAGGAGGGTTTGAGCAGTTCTTC. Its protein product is CASSLGGFEQFF.

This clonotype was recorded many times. Here the CDR3 reads CASGLGTEAFF. The CDR3 bases are TGTGCCAGCGGCCTGGGCACTGAAGCTTTCTTT. V is TRBV6-5 and J is TRBJ1-1; D is uncertain. The V gene lost 8 bases and the J gene lost 4 bases, with 8 bases spanning the gap. Germline loops: CDR1 MNHEY, CDR2 SVGAGI. The CDR3 sequence is 11 residues long.

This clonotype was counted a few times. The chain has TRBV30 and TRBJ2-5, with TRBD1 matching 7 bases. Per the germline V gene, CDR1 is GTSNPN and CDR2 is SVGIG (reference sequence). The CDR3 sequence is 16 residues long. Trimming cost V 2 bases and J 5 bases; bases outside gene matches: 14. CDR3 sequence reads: CAWSTSNPGGLETQYF. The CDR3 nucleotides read TGTGCCTGGAGTACCTCTAACCCAGGGGGTCTGGAGACCCAGTACTTC.